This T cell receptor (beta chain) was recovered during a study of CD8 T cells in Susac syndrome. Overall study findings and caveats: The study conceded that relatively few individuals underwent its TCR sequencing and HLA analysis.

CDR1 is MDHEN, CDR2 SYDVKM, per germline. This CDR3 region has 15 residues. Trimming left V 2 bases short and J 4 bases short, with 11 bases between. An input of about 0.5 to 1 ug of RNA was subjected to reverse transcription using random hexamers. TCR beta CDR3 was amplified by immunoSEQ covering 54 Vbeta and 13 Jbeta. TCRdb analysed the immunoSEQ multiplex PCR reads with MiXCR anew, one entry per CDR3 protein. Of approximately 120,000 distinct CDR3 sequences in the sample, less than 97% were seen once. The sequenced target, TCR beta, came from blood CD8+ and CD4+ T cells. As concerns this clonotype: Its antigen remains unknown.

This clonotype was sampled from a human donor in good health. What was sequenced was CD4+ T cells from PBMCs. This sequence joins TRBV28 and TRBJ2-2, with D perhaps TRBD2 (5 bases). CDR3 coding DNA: TGTGCCAGCAGTTTAAGGCTAGCTGGCACCGGGGAGCTGTTTTTT. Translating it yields CASSLRLAGTGELFF.